A single sample is the source of the 29 T cell receptor beta chains below, sequenced in a study of blood T cell repertoires in COVID-19. Repertoires were generated with immunoSEQ multiplex PCR, while TCRdb's copy carries only in-frame clones and drops some. Of about 10,000 clones detected, 80% to 90% appear once; the ten largest clones hold 5% to 6%. The sequencing input was peripheral blood. Source of these receptors: a human donor in a cohort sampled during active COVID-19.

CDR3 bases: TGTGCCAGCAGCCAAGAGGGAAACAGGGCTCGCTACGAGCAGTACTTC. Translating it yields CASSQEGNRARYEQYF. This chain connects TRBV4-2 to TRBJ2-7; a weak D match, TRBD1 (6 bases). Looked up from germline, CDR1 is LGHNA and CDR2 is YNFKEQ. This CDR3 is 16 amino acids long. Trimming pared 0 bases from V and 3 bases from J, leaving 15 bases between.

The chain links TRBV10-2 to TRBJ2-2; D is unclear. CDR3 length equals 16 residues. With 0 bases removed from V and 0 bases from J, the gap between germline ends came to 8 bases. Germline loops: CDR1 WSHSY, CDR2 SAAADI. The CDR3 DNA is TGCGCCAGCAGTGAGTCGGCCCAGACGAACACCGGGGAGCTGTTTTTT. Its protein product is CASSESAQTNTGELFF.

The chain is built from TRBV27 and TRBJ1-2, with a weak D call TRBD1 (6 bases). The CDR3 has 15 residues. Trimming took 7 bases from V and 3 from J, leaving 18 bases between them. Looked up from germline, CDR1 is MNHEY and CDR2 is SMNVEV (reference sequence). The CDR3 here is CASTSRPGADYGYTF. The DNA of the CDR3 is TGTGCCAGCACTTCTCGCCCAGGGGCCGACTATGGCTACACCTTC.

This CDR3 reads CASTRRAGREQYF. CDR3 DNA: TGTGCCAGCACCCGCCGTGCAGGGAGGGAGCAGTACTTC. The gene calls are TRBV6-5 and TRBJ2-7, with a possible D match to TRBD2 (6 bases). With 7 bases removed from V and 7 bases from J, the gap between germline ends came to 17 bases. This CDR3 comprises 13 residues. CDR1 MNHEY and CDR2 SVGAGI come from the germline V gene.

The CDR3 sequence: CAGGASQETQYF. The CDR3 nucleotides read TGTGCCGGGGGGGCATCTCAAGAGACCCAGTACTTC. The chain is built from TRBV7-9 and TRBJ2-5, with a possible D match to TRBD2 (7 bases). The CDR3 contains 12 residues. In germline, CDR1 is SEHNR, CDR2 FQNEAQ (reference sequence). The V and J ends lost 11 bases and 2 bases respectively, with 12 bases between them.

The chain has TRBV6-9 and TRBJ1-4; 9 nucleotides line up with TRBD1. V shed 0 bases and J 8 bases; nucleotides not matched to a gene: 10. Germline V gene data show CDR1 as MNHGY and CDR2 as SVAAGI. The CDR3 sequence is 17 residues long. In nucleotides, the CDR3 is TGTGCCAGCAGTTATTCCGGACAGGGGAGGATGCGAGAAAAACTGTTTTTT. Protein: CASSYSGQGRMREKLFF.

V is TRBV20-1 and J is TRBJ2-6, with TRBD1 matching 8 bases. The ends lost 3 bases at V and 3 bases at J; junction bases unmatched: 1. The CDR3 length is 14 residues. Germline V CDR1 and CDR2: DFQATT, SNEGSKA (reference sequence). The CDR3 reads CSASGQGGANVLTF. The DNA of the CDR3 is TGCAGTGCTAGTGGACAGGGTGGGGCCAACGTCCTGACTTTC.

The chain couples TRBV30 to TRBJ2-1, with 7 bases aligning to TRBD2. The CDR3 sequence is 14 residues long. Germline V lookup: CDR1 GTSNPN, CDR2 SVGIG (reference sequence). Trimming took 5 bases from V and 8 from J; bases not matched to a gene: 12. CDR3 residues: CAWVWGGSIDEQFF. DNA of the CDR3: TGTGCCTGGGTCTGGGGGGGATCCATCGATGAGCAGTTCTTC.

V is TRBV9 and J is TRBJ2-1, with TRBD1 matching over 9 bases. The CDR3 totals 16 residues. The V gene end was trimmed by 0 bases and the J gene end by 3 bases; junction bases not matched to a gene: 4. Germline assignment: CDR1 SGDLS and CDR2 YYNGEE. CDR3 residues: CASSVADRGVYNEQFF. The DNA of the CDR3 is TGTGCCAGCAGCGTAGCCGACAGGGGGGTCTACAATGAGCAGTTCTTC.

This clone was seen only a few times. J is TRBJ1-1 and V is TRBV3-1 (or the pseudogene TRBV3-2), with 8 bases lining up with TRBD1. Trimming removed 1 base from V and 5 bases from J; junction bases left unmatched: 0. CDR3 length equals 13 residues. The germline gives CDR1 LGHDT, CDR2 YNNKEL (reference sequence). CDR3 amino acids: CASSQGDRTEAFF. The CDR3 coding sequence is TGTGCCAGCAGCCAAGGGGACAGGACTGAAGCTTTCTTT.

This clone was seen only once. V is TRBV3-1 (or the pseudogene TRBV3-2) and J is TRBJ2-1, with D possibly matching TRBD2 (7 bases). V was trimmed by 7 bases and J by 4 bases, leaving 17 bases between them. This CDR3 has 15 amino acids. Looked up from germline, CDR1 is LGHDT and CDR2 is YNNKEL (reference sequence). This CDR3 is CASKVRGGGYNEQFF. The CDR3 DNA sequence: TGTGCCAGCAAGGTTCGAGGGGGGGGGTACAATGAGCAGTTCTTC.

This chain joins TRBV30 and TRBJ1-6; D not certain. Trimming shortened V by 0 bases and J by 8 bases, and 20 bases separated the two germline ends. Germline V gene data show CDR1 as GTSNPN and CDR2 as SVGIG (reference sequence). There are 17 residues in the CDR3. The CDR3 protein is CAWSVDAAEAWDSPLHF. The CDR3, as DNA: TGTGCCTGGAGTGTGGATGCGGCAGAGGCTTGGGATTCACCCCTCCACTTT.

The rearrangement uses TRBV27 and TRBJ2-3, with 7 bases aligning to TRBD2. The germline V gene encodes CDR1 MNHEY and CDR2 SMNVEV (reference sequence). This CDR3 spans 15 amino acids. The trim removed 1 base at V and 2 bases at J, leaving 3 bases unmatched. CDR3 bases: TGTGCCAGCAGTTTATTCGGGGGGTTCACAGATACGCAGTATTTT. Residues: CASSLFGGFTDTQYF.

The rearrangement joins TRBV7-8 to TRBJ1-2; maybe TRBD1 (5 bases). CDR3 length equals 19 residues. Trimming stripped 5 bases from V and 8 bases from J, with 33 bases between. CDR1 is SGHVS, CDR2 FQNEAQ, per germline. The CDR3 DNA reads TGTGCCAGCAGCCCATACGCAGGGAGGGGTGGTGGGAGGGTGGACGGCTACACCTTC. Its protein is CASSPYAGRGGGRVDGYTF. Combining the CDR3 with reference TRBV7-8 and TRBJ1-2 gives the whole variable domain GAGVSQSPRYKVAKRGQDVALRCDPISGHVSLFWYQQALGQGPEFLTYFQNEAQLDKSGLPSDRFFAERPEGSVSTLKIQRTQQEDSAVYLCASSPYAGRGGGRVDGYTFGSGTRLTVV.

The V and J genes are TRBV7-2 and TRBJ1-1; D unclear. CDR3 size: 14 residues. Germline CDR1 reads SGHTA; CDR2 reads FQGNSA. V gave up 2 bases and J gave up 4 bases, with 11 bases separating them. This CDR3 is CASSLSASGTEAFF. The CDR3 nucleotides read TGTGCCAGCAGCTTAAGCGCATCGGGCACTGAAGCTTTCTTT.

This chain links TRBV28 with TRBJ1-2; a possible D gene is TRBD1 (5 bases). The V end lost 4 bases, the J end lost 2 bases, and 14 bases lay between the germline ends. This CDR3 comprises 15 residues. Per germline, CDR1 MDHEN and CDR2 SYDVKM. As DNA, the CDR3 is TGTGCCAGCAGTTCCCCCCTGGGGCAGAACTATGGCTACACCTTC. It codes for CASSSPLGQNYGYTF.

V gene TRBV19 combines with J gene TRBJ2-5, with D possibly matching TRBD2 (5 bases). Germline V CDR1 and CDR2: LNHDA, SQIVND (reference sequence). The V and J ends lost 5 bases and 5 bases respectively, with 12 bases between them. The CDR3 sequence is 13 residues long. The CDR3: CASSPGLRETQYF. The CDR3 DNA sequence: TGTGCCAGTAGTCCGGGGTTACGTGAGACCCAGTACTTC.

The chain is built from TRBV20-1 and TRBJ1-1; no clear D gene. There are 11 residues in the CDR3. V was cut by 5 bases and J by 11 bases, with 15 bases left in between. Germline V gene sequence: CDR1 DFQATT, CDR2 SNEGSKA (reference sequence). The DNA for the CDR3 is TGCAGTGCTCAAGAGCTCGGGTGGGCTTTCTTT. Encoded protein: CSAQELGWAFF.

The rearrangement uses TRBV6-6 and TRBJ2-5; weak D call: TRBD2 (7 bases). Trimming left V 2 bases short and J 1 base short, with 11 bases between. Per the germline V gene, CDR1 is MNHNY and CDR2 is SVGAGI (reference sequence). CDR3 size: 15 residues. CDR3 region: CASSYLGGPQETQYF. CDR3 nucleotide sequence: TGTGCCAGCAGTTACCTGGGGGGGCCCCAAGAGACCCAGTACTTC.

The V and J genes are TRBV5-6 and TRBJ2-3, with TRBD2 matching over 8 bases. The germline CDR1 and CDR2 sequences are SGHDT and YYEEEE. The CDR3 sequence is 18 residues long. V was clipped by 3 bases and J by 1 base; unmatched bases: 13. The CDR3 bases are TGTGCCAGCAGCTGGAGCGGGGTACGGGGGGGCGGCACAGATACGCAGTATTTT. It specifies CASSWSGVRGGGTDTQYF.

CDR3 protein: CASSPTDRGLNQPQHF. Written as DNA, the CDR3 is TGTGCCAGCTCACCAACGGACAGGGGGCTCAATCAGCCCCAGCATTTT. The chain couples TRBV18 to TRBJ1-5; 11 bases fit TRBD1. The junction had 3 bases not matched to a gene; V was cut back by 2 bases and J by 3 bases. The V gene's germline CDR1 is KGHSH and CDR2 LQKENI. This CDR3 has 16 residues.

The genes are TRBV30 and TRBJ1-4; D is perhaps TRBD1 (5 bases). The germline gives CDR1 GTSNPN, CDR2 SVGIG (reference sequence). Trimming stripped 2 bases from V and 5 bases from J, with 21 bases between. The CDR3 consists of 17 residues. CDR3 region: CAWSQRTFRRLNEKLFF. CDR3 in DNA: TGTGCCTGGAGTCAACGGACATTTCGGCGGCTCAATGAAAAACTGTTTTTT.

V is TRBV6-6 and J is TRBJ2-1, with D tentatively TRBD2 (6 bases). The CDR3 has 13 amino acids. The V end was cut by 3 bases, the J end by 7 bases, with 10 bases between. The germline gives CDR1 MNHNY, CDR2 SVGAGI (reference sequence). The CDR3 reads CASSYGTGNEQFF. The CDR3 nucleotides are TGTGCCAGCAGTTATGGGACTGGAAATGAGCAGTTCTTC.

This clone has a single count. The chain has TRBV25-1 and TRBJ2-3; D may be TRBD2 (5 bases). Trimming took off 5 bases at V and 11 bases at J, with 23 bases between the two ends. CDR3 length: 15 amino acids. The V gene's germline CDR1 is MGHDK and CDR2 SYGVNS. CDR3 nucleotides: TGTGCCAGCAGTCCTAGGGCCCTAGGAGAGGGTATGCAGTATTTT. Translated: CASSPRALGEGMQYF.

V gene TRBV15 combines with J gene TRBJ2-3, with 11 nucleotides matching TRBD2. The length of the CDR3 is 15 residues. Germline values: CDR1 LNHNV, CDR2 YYDKDF (reference sequence). Unmatched junction bases numbered 0, after V lost 0 bases and J lost 4 bases. The CDR3 nucleotides read TGTGCCACCAGCAGAGATAGCGGGGGGGCAGATACGCAGTATTTT. Residues: CATSRDSGGADTQYF. Full variable domain (outside the CDR3, taken from reference TRBV15 and TRBJ2-3): DAMVIQNPRYQVTQFGKPVTLSCSQTLNHNVMYWYQQKSSQAPKLLFHYYDKDFNNEADTPDNFQSRRPNTSFCFLDIRSPGLGDTAMYLCATSRDSGGADTQYFGPGTRLTVL.

This clone was observed a few times. J is TRBJ2-7 and V is TRBV5-4; tentative D call: TRBD1 (5 bases). Germline V lookup: CDR1 SGHNT, CDR2 YYREEE (reference sequence). The V and J ends lost 3 bases and 5 bases respectively, with 6 bases between them. This CDR3 spans 11 amino acids. The DNA for the CDR3 is TGTGCCAGCAGCTCCAGGGACGAGCAGTACTTC. Its translation is CASSSRDEQYF.

This chain links TRBV2 with TRBJ1-1, with D possibly matching TRBD1 (5 bases). Germline V gene data show CDR1 as SNHLY and CDR2 as FYNNEI. V dropped 3 bases and J dropped 1 base, with 9 bases sitting between them. This CDR3 has 14 amino acids. CDR3 residues: CASSEIRENTEAFF. The CDR3 DNA sequence: TGTGCCAGCAGTGAGATCAGGGAGAACACTGAAGCTTTCTTT. Together with reference TRBV2 and TRBJ1-1, the CDR3 gives the full variable domain: EPEVTQTPSHQVTQMGQEVILRCVPISNHLYFYWYRQILGQKVEFLVSFYNNEISEKSEIFDDQFSVERPDGSNFTLKIRSTKLEDSAMYFCASSEIRENTEAFFGQGTRLTVV.

V usage is TRBV20-1 and J usage is TRBJ2-5, with D possibly being TRBD2 (7 bases). The germline V gene encodes CDR1 DFQATT and CDR2 SNEGSKA (reference sequence). V was clipped by 6 bases and J by 3 bases, with 20 bases between them. The CDR3 runs to 15 residues. For the CDR3, the DNA is TGCAGTGCCAGTAAGGGGGGGTTCACCGAAGAGACCCAGTACTTC. Amino acids: CSASKGGFTEETQYF.

This chain uses TRBV7-9 with TRBJ1-2; TRBD1 is a possible D gene (6 bases). Germline loops: CDR1 SEHNR, CDR2 FQNEAQ (reference sequence). V lost 5 bases to trimming and J lost 8 bases, with 12 bases between them. CDR3 size: 12 residues. The DNA of the CDR3 is TGTGCCAGCAGCGAGAGACAGGTCGGCTACACCTTC. Its protein product is CASSERQVGYTF.